These T cell receptor beta chains were read from a single sample in a study of T-cell reconstitution after alpha-beta-depleted transplantation in children. One entry per CDR3 protein, called by TCRdb with MiXCR from the PCR reads. Counted here are under 300,000 distinct CDR3 sequences, 9.5% to 13% occurring once; the ten biggest clones make up roughly a quarter. The sample consisted of peripheral blood, taken 180 days after TCRalphabeta/CD19-depleted stem cell transplant. These receptor sequences come from a male patient aged 2-10 years who had a stem cell transplant for chronic granulomatous disease, so the T cells may come from the graft donor. The CDR3 runs from the conserved cysteine through the conserved F or W. D genes are given only for firm matches. Clone sizes are given selectively: once, few, many, or a class where the clone is expanded.

abundance,d_gene,v_gene,j_gene,CDR3aa,CDR3nt
few,TRBD1,TRBV19,TRBJ2-1,CASTGTGLSEQFF,TGTGCCAGTACTGGGACAGGGCTAAGTGAGCAGTTCTTC
many,TRBD2,TRBV29-1,TRBJ2-1,CSVGGGRLAGGPGAEQFF,TGCAGCGTTGGAGGAGGGCGTTTAGCGGGAGGGCCAGGGGCTGAGCAGTTCTTC
few,TRBD2,TRBV3-1,TRBJ2-7,CASSQGLRASGSHEQYF,TGTGCCAGCAGCCAAGGGCTGAGGGCTAGCGGGAGCCACGAGCAGTACTTC
many,.,TRBV4-3,TRBJ2-3,CASSQDFRTGDTQYF,TGCGCCAGCAGCCAAGATTTTAGGACTGGAGATACGCAGTATTTT
many,.,TRBV28,TRBJ2-2,CASSLAYTGELFF,TGTGCCAGCAGTTTAGCGTACACCGGGGAGCTGTTTTTT
.,.,TRBV15,TRBJ2-1,CATRETAHNEQFF,TGTGCCACCAGAGAGACAGCCCACAATGAGCAGTTCTTC
many,TRBD2,TRBV5-4,TRBJ2-1,CASSRGLASNEQFF,TGTGCCAGCAGCCGGGGACTAGCGAGCAATGAGCAGTTCTTC
many,.,TRBV6-2/TRBV6-3,TRBJ2-1,CASSYPKHNEQFF,TGTGCCAGCAGTTACCCTAAACACAATGAGCAGTTCTTC
many,TRBD2,TRBV12-3/TRBV12-4,TRBJ2-1,CASSLARASGRFSYNEQFF,TGTGCCAGCAGTTTAGCCAGAGCTAGCGGGAGGTTCTCCTACAATGAGCAGTTCTTC
many,TRBD2,TRBV7-2,TRBJ2-2,CASSLALAGGPWRELFF,TGTGCCAGCAGCTTAGCCCTAGCGGGGGGGCCTTGGCGGGAGCTGTTTTTT
many,.,TRBV7-9,TRBJ2-1,CASSPGTRQGEQFF,TGTGCCAGCAGCCCCGGGACTAGACAGGGCGAGCAGTTCTTC